Listed below are T cell receptor beta chains from one sample, sequenced in a study of brain T cells in children with intractable seizures. TCRdb keeps only in-frame clones here, not all; method: immunoSEQ multiplex PCR. The table shows 95,000 to 120,000 clones, with roughly 94% occurring only once. The sequencing used peripheral blood, collected at surgery. The receptors here all came from a boy under three years old with hemimegalencephaly and intractable seizures. Both conserved end residues are part of each CDR3. A D gene is named only where the DNA matches it firmly. Clone size is stated in some rows and not others, as once, few, many or a class when expanded.

abundance: NA
d_gene: TRBD1
v_gene: TRBV6-5
j_gene: TRBJ2-3
CDR3aa: CATGQGALADTQYF
CDR3nt: TGTGCCACGGGACAGGGAGCATTGGCAGATACGCAGTATTTT

abundance: NA
d_gene: NA
v_gene: TRBV7-2
j_gene: TRBJ1-4
CDR3aa: CASSLELSEKLFF
CDR3nt: TGTGCCAGCAGCTTAGAGTTGTCTGAAAAACTGTTTTTT

abundance: NA
d_gene: TRBD1
v_gene: TRBV10-1
j_gene: TRBJ1-2
CDR3aa: CASSETGGYGYTF
CDR3nt: TGCGCCAGCAGTGAGACAGGGGGCTATGGCTACACCTTC

abundance: NA
d_gene: TRBD2
v_gene: TRBV6-5
j_gene: TRBJ2-1
CDR3aa: CASSYSAGGPLEQFF
CDR3nt: TGTGCCAGCAGTTACTCGGCGGGAGGGCCGTTGGAGCAGTTCTTC

abundance: NA
d_gene: NA
v_gene: TRBV20-1
j_gene: TRBJ1-5
CDR3aa: CSASRTVLHSNQPQHF
CDR3nt: TGCAGTGCTAGTCGGACAGTCTTGCATAGCAATCAGCCCCAGCATTTT

abundance: NA
d_gene: NA
v_gene: TRBV7-9
j_gene: TRBJ2-7
CDR3aa: CASSQKTSSYEQYF
CDR3nt: TGTGCCAGCAGCCAGAAGACTAGCTCCTACGAGCAGTACTTC

abundance: NA
d_gene: NA
v_gene: TRBV12-5
j_gene: TRBJ1-2
CDR3aa: CASGLVLGGYTF
CDR3nt: TGTGCTAGTGGTTTGGTACTAGGTGGCTACACCTTC

abundance: NA
d_gene: TRBD1
v_gene: TRBV7-8
j_gene: TRBJ2-5
CDR3aa: CASSLFQDRAQTQYF
CDR3nt: TGTGCCAGCAGCTTATTTCAGGACAGGGCCCAGACCCAGTACTTC

abundance: NA
d_gene: TRBD2
v_gene: TRBV19
j_gene: TRBJ2-1
CDR3aa: CASSKGSGREANEQFF
CDR3nt: TGTGCCAGTAGTAAGGGCTCGGGGAGGGAGGCCAATGAGCAGTTCTTC

abundance: NA
d_gene: NA
v_gene: TRBV29-1
j_gene: TRBJ1-2
CDR3aa: CSVTQQGLSGGYTF
CDR3nt: TGCAGCGTCACACAACAGGGTCTAAGTGGTGGCTACACCTTC

abundance: once
d_gene: NA
v_gene: TRBV19
j_gene: TRBJ1-1
CDR3aa: CASKPSSSGVNTEAFF
CDR3nt: TGTGCCAGTAAACCTTCCTCCTCCGGGGTGAACACTGAAGCTTTCTTT

abundance: NA
d_gene: NA
v_gene: TRBV29-1
j_gene: TRBJ1-1
CDR3aa: CSVLAVEAFF
CDR3nt: TGCAGCGTTTTAGCGGTTGAAGCTTTCTTT

abundance: NA
d_gene: TRBD2
v_gene: TRBV7-9
j_gene: TRBJ2-3
CDR3aa: CASSLAPSGRAGTDTQYF
CDR3nt: TGTGCCAGCAGCTTAGCCCCCAGCGGGAGGGCCGGCACAGATACGCAGTATTTT

abundance: NA
d_gene: TRBD1
v_gene: TRBV19
j_gene: TRBJ1-1
CDR3aa: CASSITGVNTEAFF
CDR3nt: TGTGCCAGTAGTATAACAGGGGTGAACACTGAAGCTTTCTTT

abundance: NA
d_gene: NA
v_gene: TRBV27
j_gene: TRBJ2-3
CDR3aa: CASSLGTATDTQYF
CDR3nt: TGTGCCAGCAGTTTGGGAACGGCAACAGATACGCAGTATTTT

abundance: NA
d_gene: TRBD2
v_gene: TRBV3-1/TRBV3-2
j_gene: TRBJ2-7
CDR3aa: CASSQEEIRGRAVYEQYF
CDR3nt: TGTGCCAGCAGCCAAGAAGAGATAAGAGGGAGGGCCGTGTACGAGCAGTACTTC

abundance: NA
d_gene: TRBD2
v_gene: TRBV7-3
j_gene: TRBJ2-7
CDR3aa: CASSLNPSGRSEQYF
CDR3nt: TGTGCCAGCAGCTTAAACCCTAGCGGGAGAAGTGAGCAGTACTTC

abundance: NA
d_gene: NA
v_gene: TRBV15
j_gene: TRBJ2-7
CDR3aa: CATSLTDFPYEQYF
CDR3nt: TGTGCCACCAGCTTGACTGACTTTCCCTACGAGCAGTACTTC

abundance: NA
d_gene: NA
v_gene: TRBV27
j_gene: TRBJ1-2
CDR3aa: CASSLWGGAGGYTF
CDR3nt: TGTGCCAGCAGTTTATGGGGGGGGGCAGGCGGCTACACCTTC

abundance: NA
d_gene: TRBD1
v_gene: TRBV18
j_gene: TRBJ1-5
CDR3aa: CASSPGNRGVVNQPQHF
CDR3nt: TGTGCCAGCTCACCAGGAAACAGGGGAGTGGTCAATCAGCCCCAGCATTTT

abundance: NA
d_gene: NA
v_gene: TRBV6-6
j_gene: TRBJ2-1
CDR3aa: CASSWVGLSNNEQFF
CDR3nt: TGTGCCAGCAGTTGGGTGGGTCTATCCAACAATGAGCAGTTCTTC

abundance: once
d_gene: NA
v_gene: TRBV28
j_gene: TRBJ1-1
CDR3aa: CASIPPAGLLTEAFF
CDR3nt: TGTGCCAGCATACCTCCCGCGGGACTACTCACTGAAGCTTTCTTT

abundance: NA
d_gene: NA
v_gene: TRBV10-1
j_gene: TRBJ2-3
CDR3aa: CASSESTGYGTDTQYF
CDR3nt: TGCGCCAGCAGTGAAAGTACAGGGTACGGTACAGATACGCAGTATTTT

abundance: NA
d_gene: TRBD2
v_gene: TRBV30
j_gene: TRBJ2-3
CDR3aa: CAWSEGLAATDTQYF
CDR3nt: TGTGCCTGGAGTGAGGGACTAGCGGCCACAGATACGCAGTATTTT

abundance: NA
d_gene: TRBD2
v_gene: TRBV7-2
j_gene: TRBJ2-4
CDR3aa: CASSLGGLEVGDIQYF
CDR3nt: TGTGCCAGCAGCTTAGGGGGACTAGAGGTCGGAGACATTCAGTACTTC

abundance: NA
d_gene: TRBD2
v_gene: TRBV7-9
j_gene: TRBJ2-1
CDR3aa: CASSPGTSGRVDEQFF
CDR3nt: TGTGCCAGCAGCCCCGGGACTAGCGGGAGGGTAGATGAGCAGTTCTTC

abundance: NA
d_gene: TRBD2
v_gene: TRBV6-2/TRBV6-3
j_gene: TRBJ2-1
CDR3aa: CASSPERDPYNEQFF
CDR3nt: TGTGCCAGCAGTCCCGAGCGGGACCCCTACAATGAGCAGTTCTTC

abundance: once
d_gene: NA
v_gene: TRBV6-5
j_gene: TRBJ2-7
CDR3aa: CASSYLDAPGEQYF
CDR3nt: TGTGCCAGCAGTTATCTGGACGCGCCGGGCGAGCAGTACTTC

abundance: once
d_gene: TRBD2
v_gene: TRBV7-9
j_gene: TRBJ2-5
CDR3aa: CASSLSGRGQETQYF
CDR3nt: TGTGCCAGCAGCCTTAGCGGGAGGGGTCAAGAGACCCAGTACTTC

abundance: NA
d_gene: NA
v_gene: TRBV28
j_gene: TRBJ1-2
CDR3aa: CASRSDSPYGYTF
CDR3nt: TGTGCCAGCAGATCCGACAGTCCCTATGGCTACACCTTC

abundance: NA
d_gene: NA
v_gene: TRBV7-9
j_gene: TRBJ2-1
CDR3aa: CASSLAREQFF
CDR3nt: TGTGCCAGCAGCTTAGCTAGGGAGCAGTTCTTC

abundance: NA
d_gene: NA
v_gene: TRBV5-5
j_gene: TRBJ1-1
CDR3aa: CASSLRGYTEAFF
CDR3nt: TGTGCCAGCAGCTTGCGAGGTTACACTGAAGCTTTCTTT

abundance: NA
d_gene: TRBD2
v_gene: TRBV2
j_gene: TRBJ2-1
CDR3aa: CASRRGLATYNEQFF
CDR3nt: TGTGCCAGCAGGAGGGGACTAGCAACATACAATGAGCAGTTCTTC

abundance: NA
d_gene: TRBD1
v_gene: TRBV12-5
j_gene: TRBJ1-2
CDR3aa: CASGPDRAQGGYTF
CDR3nt: TGTGCTAGTGGCCCTGACAGGGCCCAGGGGGGCTACACCTTC

abundance: once
d_gene: NA
v_gene: TRBV25-1
j_gene: TRBJ1-6
CDR3aa: CASRDRDSPLHF
CDR3nt: TGTGCCAGCAGAGATCGAGATTCACCCCTCCACTTT

abundance: NA
d_gene: NA
v_gene: TRBV7-3
j_gene: TRBJ2-7
CDR3aa: CASSLVTSGEQYF
CDR3nt: TGTGCCAGCAGCTTAGTAACTAGTGGCGAGCAGTACTTC

abundance: NA
d_gene: NA
v_gene: TRBV4-1
j_gene: TRBJ2-2
CDR3aa: CASSLNLESWELFF
CDR3nt: TGCGCCAGCAGCCTCAATCTAGAGAGTTGGGAGCTGTTTTTT